These 10 T cell receptor beta chains share one sample of origin, sequenced in a study of T cell repertoires in cytomegalovirus infection. Which antigens these TCRs recognize remains unknown. TCRdb re-called the reads through MiXCR, storing one row per CDR3 protein. Of roughly 730,000 distinct CDR3 sequences detected, roughly 33% appear once; the ten largest clones hold roughly 18%. Sequencing was performed on cultured PBMCs, taken from culture after CMV antigen stimulation. These receptors all come from a human donor in good health (CMV status not recorded). Some clones in this sample may be carry-over from other donors' samples.

The V and J genes are TRBV6-5 and TRBJ2-5; the D gene is possibly TRBD1 (6 bases). The germline gives CDR1 MNHEY, CDR2 SVGAGI. The CDR3 extends over 17 amino acids. V lost 2 bases and J lost 0, with 16 bases in between. This CDR3 reads CASSYGLGDKYQETQYF. The DNA of the CDR3 is TGTGCCAGCAGTTACGGGCTAGGGGACAAGTACCAAGAGACCCAGTACTTC.

The rearrangement joins TRBV20-1 to TRBJ1-1; tentative D call: TRBD1 (5 bases). The CDR3 totals 11 residues. The germline V gene has CDR1 DFQATT and CDR2 SNEGSKA (reference sequence). Written as DNA, the CDR3 is TGCAGCCCTTTTGGGGGCACTGAAGCTTTCTTT. Its protein is CSPFGGTEAFF.

At least ten counts were recorded for this clonotype. The V call is TRBV7-2, the J call TRBJ2-7; 9 positions match TRBD2. Germline-derived CDR1 and CDR2 are SGHTA and FQGNSA. The CDR3 extends over 14 amino acids. Trimming removed 0 bases from V and 3 bases from J; junction bases left unmatched: 0. CDR3 in amino acids: CASSLASGGYEQYF. In DNA, the CDR3 is TGTGCCAGCAGCTTAGCTAGCGGGGGCTACGAGCAGTACTTC.

This clonotype turned up a few times. The chain links TRBV7-9 to TRBJ1-1; D is perhaps TRBD1 (5 bases). Germline assignment: CDR1 SEHNR and CDR2 FQNEAQ (reference sequence). Trimming stripped 5 bases from V and 1 base from J, with 11 bases between. The CDR3 is 14 amino acids. The CDR3 region is CASSPSGRNTEAFF. CDR3 nucleotides: TGTGCCAGCAGCCCGTCGGGGCGGAACACTGAAGCTTTCTTT.

The V gene is TRBV12-3 or TRBV12-4, the J gene TRBJ2-3; D is uncertain. The CDR3 contains 13 residues. Trimming cost V 5 bases and J 1 base, with 7 bases left between them. The chain's CDR3 is CASSKLGTDTQYF. CDR3 sequence (DNA): TGTGCCAGCAGTAAACTGGGCACAGATACGCAGTATTTT.

This clonotype was detected ten times or more. This chain joins TRBV6-1 and TRBJ2-7; 7 nucleotides agree with TRBD1. The CDR3 has 15 amino acids. The J segment lost 0 bases and the V segment lost 7 bases, leaving 9 bases of the junction unmatched. Germline V lookup: CDR1 MNHNS, CDR2 SASEGT. This CDR3 is CASTGLGDSSYEQYF. DNA for the CDR3: TGTGCCAGCACCGGCCTAGGGGACAGCTCCTACGAGCAGTACTTC.

This clonotype was seen many times. V usage is TRBV7-2 and J usage is TRBJ2-7; possibly TRBD1 or TRBD2 for D (5 bases each). Germline V gives CDR1 SGHTA, CDR2 FQGNSA. This CDR3 region has 15 residues. The ends were cut back, 5 bases at V and 4 bases at J, with 18 bases in the middle. Here the CDR3 reads CASSANRDLPYEQYF. The CDR3 DNA follows: TGTGCCAGCAGCGCCAACCGGGACCTTCCATACGAGCAGTACTTC.

V gene TRBV28 combines with J gene TRBJ1-2; D gene unclear. The CDR3 is 15 residues long. From germline, CDR1 is MDHEN and CDR2 SYDVKM. Trimming stripped 0 bases from V and 2 bases from J, with 10 bases between. The CDR3 DNA is TGTGCCAGCAGTTTATGGGCCGGACTCAACTATGGCTACACCTTC. It encodes CASSLWAGLNYGYTF.

This clonotype was seen a few times. This chain joins TRBV3-1 and TRBJ1-6; no firm D call. This CDR3 is 15 amino acids long. The V end lost 0 bases, the J end lost 9 bases, and 12 bases lay between the germline ends. Germline CDR1 reads LGHDT; CDR2 reads YNNKEL (reference sequence). CDR3 bases: TGTGCCAGCAGCCAAGATTGGCAATTGGGTTCACCCCTCCACTTT. It codes for CASSQDWQLGSPLHF.

A few counts support this clonotype. The chain joins TRBV20-1 to TRBJ2-1, with 9 bases lining up with TRBD2. The CDR3 contains 14 residues. Germline values: CDR1 DFQATT, CDR2 SNEGSKA (reference sequence). Losses at the gene ends were 0 bases for V and 6 bases for J; bases not matched to a gene: 3. CDR3 amino acids: CSAREASGANEQFF. The CDR3 DNA is TGCAGTGCTAGAGAGGCTAGCGGGGCCAATGAGCAGTTCTTC.